The 17 T cell receptor beta chains given below trace back to one sample, sequenced in a study of T cell repertoires in cytomegalovirus infection. For these receptors, no antigen is known. One entry per CDR3 protein, called by TCRdb with MiXCR from the reads. In the table there are fewer than 1,000,000 distinct CDR3 sequences, roughly 30% of which are singletons. The material was cultured CD8+ T cells from PBMCs, obtained from culture after CMV antigen stimulation. These receptors came from a human donor in good health (CMV status not recorded). Some clones in this sample may be carry-over from other donors' samples.

A few counts support this clonotype. The chain employs TRBV6-2 or TRBV6-3 and TRBJ2-3; TRBD2 aligns across 8 bases. Germline values: CDR1 MNHEY, CDR2 SVGEGT. The ends lost 5 bases at V and 5 bases at J; junction bases unmatched: 12. The CDR3 runs 16 residues. The CDR3 here is CASSRRTSPPGDTQYF. CDR3 nucleotide sequence: TGTGCCAGCAGTCGCCGGACTAGCCCCCCAGGAGATACGCAGTATTTT.

V is TRBV7-8 and J is TRBJ2-1, with D uncertain. V was cut by 4 bases and J by 3 bases, with 13 bases left in between. Germline loops: CDR1 SGHVS, CDR2 FQNEAQ. The CDR3 has 15 amino acids. The CDR3 sequence is CASSWAAKIYNEQFF. The CDR3 DNA reads TGTGCCAGCAGCTGGGCCGCAAAGATCTACAATGAGCAGTTCTTC.

To note about this clonotype: At one of its ends the junction is not consistent with the germline gene, which may arise from a read error. The gene calls are TRBV27 and TRBJ2-2; 8 bases line up with TRBD1. The CDR3 is made up of 16 amino acids. Germline lookup yields CDR1 MNHEY and CDR2 SMNVEV (reference sequence). Written as DNA, the CDR3 is TGTGCCAGCAGTCCGACAGGGGCCACGAACACCGGGGAGCTGTCTTTT. It yields the protein CASSPTGATNTGELSF.

This chain links TRBV5-3 with TRBJ1-1, with D maybe TRBD1 (6 bases). TRBV5-3 is identified as an open reading frame with a role that is uncertain. The CDR3 contains 16 residues. V was cut by 8 bases and J by 3 bases, with 23 bases left in between. CDR3 in amino acids: CASSLARGGGYTEAFF. For the CDR3, the DNA is TGTGCCAGCAGTCTGGCCAGGGGAGGGGGGTACACTGAAGCTTTCTTT.

At least ten counts were recorded for this clonotype. The gene calls are TRBV18 and TRBJ2-2; D possibly corresponds to TRBD1 (6 bases). CDR3 length: 18 residues. Germline assignment: CDR1 KGHSH and CDR2 LQKENI. Trimming shortened V by 0 bases and J by 5 bases, and 19 bases separated the two germline ends. The DNA for the CDR3 is TGTGCCAGCTCACCACCGTCGTTATCAGGGGCGCGGACCGGGGAGCTGTTTTTT. Translating it yields CASSPPSLSGARTGELFF.

V is TRBV6-1 and J is TRBJ2-7, with 8 bases matching TRBD1. The CDR3 has 16 amino acids. Germline V lookup: CDR1 MNHNS, CDR2 SASEGT. The junction had 8 bases not matched to a gene; V was cut back by 2 bases and J by 2 bases. The CDR3: CASSESRDRRTYEQYV. The DNA of the CDR3 is TGTGCCAGCAGTGAATCTAGGGACAGGCGTACCTACGAGCAGTACGTC.

A few counts support this clonotype. The chain combines TRBV19 with TRBJ1-5; no reliable D call. This CDR3 has 14 residues. Germline CDR1 LNHDA, CDR2 SQIVND (reference sequence). The ends were cut back, 7 bases at V and 0 bases at J, with 10 bases in the middle. CDR3 bases: TGTGCCAGTACCCATCAATATAGCAATCAGCCCCAGCATTTT. Translated: CASTHQYSNQPQHF.

This chain links TRBV5-1 with TRBJ2-1; maybe TRBD2 (5 bases). Germline CDR1 SGHRS, CDR2 YFSETQ. CDR3 length: 15 amino acids. Trimming cost V 4 bases and J 2 bases, with 13 bases left between them. This CDR3 is CASSPDPGAYNEQFF. The CDR3 DNA reads TGCGCCAGCAGCCCGGACCCCGGGGCCTACAATGAGCAGTTCTTC.

This clonotype was seen only a few times. The V and J genes are TRBV6-5 and TRBJ1-1; D is uncertain. The CDR3 is 13 residues long. V lost 1 base to trimming and J lost 5 bases, with 8 bases between them. Looked up from germline, CDR1 is MNHEY and CDR2 is SVGAGI. CDR3 sequence reads: CASSYYAGTEAFF. The CDR3 region has the DNA TGTGCCAGCAGTTACTATGCCGGGACTGAAGCTTTCTTT.

This clonotype came up a few times. V usage is TRBV7-9 and J usage is TRBJ1-2, with TRBD1 identical over 8 bases. The CDR3 totals 17 residues. Germline CDR1 is SEHNR and CDR2 is FQNEAQ (reference sequence). V was clipped by 5 bases and J by 1 base; unmatched bases: 12. The CDR3 region has the DNA TGTGCCAGCAGCGGCGTCAGGGGGCCGATTCTTAACTATGGCTACACCTTC. Residues: CASSGVRGPILNYGYTF.

This clonotype has more than one count but fewer than ten. V gene TRBV6-6 combines with J gene TRBJ2-5; D may correspond to TRBD1 or TRBD2 (6 bases each). V gave up 2 bases and J gave up 4 bases, with 11 bases separating them. CDR1 MNHNY and CDR2 SVGAGI come from the germline V gene (reference sequence). This CDR3 comprises 14 residues. CDR3 region: CASSYRGDAETQYF. DNA of the CDR3: TGTGCCAGCAGTTACAGGGGGGATGCAGAGACCCAGTACTTC.

This clonotype was observed many times. This chain joins TRBV7-2 and TRBJ2-1; D is unresolved. Germline lookup yields CDR1 SGHTA and CDR2 FQGNSA. This CDR3 has 15 residues. V lost 1 base and J 0 bases, leaving 7 bases between the germline ends. In DNA form, the CDR3 reads TGTGCCAGCAGCTTAGGTGGGAACTCCTACAATGAGCAGTTCTTC. Its protein is CASSLGGNSYNEQFF.

The chain uses TRBV27 and TRBJ1-5; D gene ambiguous. CDR1 MNHEY and CDR2 SMNVEV come from the germline V gene (reference sequence). V shed 0 bases and J shed 1 base, with 7 bases lying between them. The CDR3 covers 15 residues. CDR3 in DNA: TGTGCCAGCAGTTTATCGTGGGGAAGCAATCAGCCCCAGCATTTT. Translation gives CASSLSWGSNQPQHF.

J is TRBJ2-7 and V is TRBV6-5; D unresolved. From germline, CDR1 is MNHEY and CDR2 SVGAGI. Trimming took off 0 bases at V and 2 bases at J, with 2 bases between the two ends. This CDR3 spans 12 amino acids. CDR3 coding DNA: TGTGCCAGCAGTTACTCGACCTACGAGCAGTACGTC. Its protein product is CASSYSTYEQYV.

V gene TRBV5-5 combines with J gene TRBJ1-1; the D is unclear. This CDR3 spans 14 amino acids. V shed 3 bases and J shed 3 bases, with 12 bases lying between them. Germline V gene data show CDR1 as SGHKS and CDR2 as YYEKEE (reference sequence). CDR3 loop: CASSSGTWYTEAFF. The CDR3 nucleotides are TGTGCCAGCAGCTCTGGTACTTGGTACACTGAAGCTTTCTTT.

This clonotype appeared many times. The chain is built from TRBV6-5 and TRBJ2-7; D could derive from TRBD1 or TRBD2 (6 bases each). CDR1 is MNHEY and CDR2 is SVGAGI in the germline V gene. The CDR3 is 16 residues long. V lost 4 bases and J lost 5, with 21 bases in between. The CDR3 loop is CASSWAPGAAFDEQYV. For the CDR3, the DNA is TGTGCCAGCAGTTGGGCACCGGGGGCGGCCTTTGACGAGCAGTACGTC.

This clonotype was observed a single time. This chain uses TRBV12-3 or TRBV12-4 with TRBJ1-2; perhaps TRBD1 as D (5 bases). V lost 7 bases to trimming and J lost 0 bases, with 12 bases between them. The CDR3 runs 14 residues. The CDR3 reads CASTLGTANYGYTF. The DNA for the CDR3 is TGTGCCAGCACTCTTGGGACTGCTAACTATGGCTACACCTTC.